The clone carrying this T cell receptor (beta chain) was seen a single time. The germline gives CDR1 LNHDA, CDR2 SQIVND (reference sequence). This CDR3 is 13 amino acids long. The ends lost 6 bases at V and 5 bases at J; junction bases unmatched: 5. As processed by the authors: Researchers report that nucleated cell counts were estimated from reference gene primer amplification. Clones were sequenced by immunoSEQ multiplex PCR, and TCRdb holds only the in-frame ones, with some missing. The V and J calls and clone size were taken over from that table, and D and trimming were inferred from the DNA. The sample contains about 59,000 clones, about 90% of which appear only once. The sample originates from a study of blood T cell repertoires in COVID-19. At the level of the study: COVID-19 samples collected from the United States, Italy and Spain covered acute and convalescent phases. Sample material is recorded as cDNA or gDNA derived from T cells, B-cell-depleted T cells, or PBMCs.

V is TRBV19 and J is TRBJ1-1; 8 nucleotides match TRBD1. Input material: peripheral blood. The clonotype originates from an older man in a cohort sampled during active COVID-19. The CDR3 loop is CASRLGQGTEAFF. CDR3 bases: TGTGCCAGTAGGCTCGGACAGGGAACTGAAGCTTTCTTT.